The sequence of this T cell receptor beta chain was determined in a study of T and B cells in COVID-19 patients. Study in general: Blood was sampled from COVID-19 patients who were either actively infected or recovered.

About this clonotype: Its antigen is currently unknown.

Trimming pared 7 bases from V and 7 bases from J, leaving 17 bases between. Germline V gene data show CDR1 as LNHDA and CDR2 as SQIVND (reference sequence). The CDR3 length is 14 residues. From blood, about 250-550 ng of genomic DNA served as TRB template. Multiplex PCR with BIOMED2 TRB-A/B primer pools amplified TRB rearrangements. TCRdb reprocessed the multiplex PCR reads via MiXCR and lists one record per CDR3 protein. The repertoire consists of about 16,000 distinct CDR3 sequences, with around 28% occurring once and the leading ten covering 3.1%. Study conclusions and caveats: Patients with COVID-19 reportedly showed strongly skewed T cell receptor beta variable and joining gene usage. Highly clonal in active COVID-19, TRB repertoires exceeded healthy-donor diversity and richness at recovery. No sequencing was yet done of CD4+, regulatory or CD8+ subsets, or of SARS-CoV-2-responsive or tetramer+ sorted cells.

The clonotype originates from a human donor who had recovered from COVID-19. The sample comprised blood. J is TRBJ1-5 and V is TRBV19, with D hard to call. Written as DNA, the CDR3 is TGTGCCAGTACTTCAGGAGCGAAGGGACAGCCCCAGCATTTT. As protein: CASTSGAKGQPQHF.